One and the same sample provided the 24 T cell receptor beta chains below, sequenced in a study of blood T cell repertoires in COVID-19. Generated by immunoSEQ multiplex PCR, the TCRdb table keeps only in-frame clones and is missing some. Here the sample spans approximately 250,000 clones, 75% to 85% being singletons. The sample consisted of peripheral blood. Receptor source: a man aged 35 to 55 who had recovered from COVID-19.

This chain joins TRBV2 and TRBJ1-4; D gene ambiguous. Germline CDR1 reads SNHLY; CDR2 reads FYNNEI. The CDR3 contains 14 residues. Trimming shortened V by 2 bases and J by 0 bases, and 4 bases separated the two germline ends. The CDR3 loop is CASSEFTTNEKLFF. In nucleotides, the CDR3 is TGTGCCAGCAGTGAATTTACAACTAATGAAAAACTGTTTTTT. Drawing the rest from reference TRBV2 and TRBJ1-4, the complete variable domain is EPEVTQTPSHQVTQMGQEVILRCVPISNHLYFYWYRQILGQKVEFLVSFYNNEISEKSEIFDDQFSVERPDGSNFTLKIRSTKLEDSAMYFCASSEFTTNEKLFFGSGTQLSVL.

This sequence joins TRBV29-1 and TRBJ2-5, with 9 positions matching TRBD2. CDR1 is SQVTM and CDR2 is ANQGSEA in the germline V gene. The CDR3 consists of 12 residues. The V gene end was trimmed by 5 bases and the J gene end by 4 bases; junction bases not matched to a gene: 2. CDR3 DNA sequence: TGCAGCGTTATTAGCGGGGGAGAGACCCAGTACTTC. Translating gives CSVISGGETQYF.

The gene calls are TRBV21-1 and TRBJ2-2; the table calls TRBD1, which could not be checked here. TRBV21-1 is assigned pseudogene status. CDR3 length: 20 amino acids. The CDR3 DNA sequence: TGTGCCAGCAGCAAAGCTCTTCTGGCAATTAGACAGGGGGAAGCCGGGGAGCTGTTTTTT. Translated: CASSKALLAIRQGEAGELFF.

This sequence joins TRBV5-1 and TRBJ2-5; 12 bases map to TRBD1. Trimming took 2 bases from V and 5 from J; bases not matched to a gene: 4. Germline CDR1 reads SGHRS; CDR2 reads YFSETQ. The length of the CDR3 is 15 residues. The CDR3 region is CASSFGGTGGETQYF. In DNA, the CDR3 is TGCGCCAGCAGCTTTGGGGGGACAGGGGGCGAGACCCAGTACTTC.

The V and J genes are TRBV7-9 and TRBJ2-5; 7 nucleotides line up with TRBD1. The CDR3 length is 15 residues. J was trimmed by 2 bases and V by 2 bases; bases with no gene match: 5. Per germline, CDR1 SEHNR and CDR2 FQNEAQ (reference sequence). The CDR3 DNA is TGTGCCAGCAGCTTAAAACAGGGGAATCAAGAGACCCAGTACTTC. This encodes CASSLKQGNQETQYF. The whole variable domain, remainder taken from reference TRBV7-9 and TRBJ2-5, is DTGVSQNPRHKITKRGQNVTFRCDPISEHNRLYWYRQTLGQGPEFLTYFQNEAQLEKSRLLSDRFSAERPKGSFSTLEIQRTEQGDSAMYLCASSLKQGNQETQYFGPGTRLLVL.

Note on this clone: At one of its ends the junction is not consistent with the germline gene, which may arise from a read error. In DNA form, the CDR3 reads TGTGCCAACAGCCGACAGGGGGTAGAGTCACCCCTCCACTTT. Its protein product is CANSRQGVESPLHF. The chain carries TRBV3-1 (or the pseudogene TRBV3-2) and TRBJ1-6; 9 nucleotides agree with TRBD1. This CDR3 spans 14 amino acids. Looked up from germline, CDR1 is LGHDT and CDR2 is YNNKEL (reference sequence).

This chain links TRBV12-3 or TRBV12-4 with TRBJ1-5, with no clear D. The length of the CDR3 is 13 residues. Trimming removed 7 bases at V and 6 bases at J, with 13 bases between. The CDR3 coding sequence is TGTGCCAGCACCGATGGGAGGGCTCAGCCCCAGCATTTT. Translation: CASTDGRAQPQHF.

The V call is TRBV27, the J call TRBJ1-2; perhaps TRBD1 as D (6 bases). The germline gives CDR1 MNHEY, CDR2 SMNVEV (reference sequence). This CDR3 region has 15 residues. Trimming cost V 3 bases and J 7 bases, with 18 bases left between them. Written as DNA, the CDR3 is TGTGCCAGCAGTTTTGGGCGCACAGGGTTTCTTGGCTACACCTTC. It specifies CASSFGRTGFLGYTF.

This chain connects TRBV7-8 to TRBJ1-1; the match to TRBD1 covers 11 bases. This CDR3 spans 19 amino acids. The trim removed 5 bases at V and 5 bases at J, leaving 19 bases unmatched. Germline CDR1 reads SGHVS; CDR2 reads FQNEAQ. The CDR3 DNA reads as TGTGCCAGCAGCCCCGGGGGAGTGCCGGGACAGGGGGGAGGAACTGAAGCTTTCTTT. Amino acids: CASSPGGVPGQGGGTEAFF.

The rearrangement links TRBV6-6 to TRBJ2-2, with D perhaps matching TRBD2 (5 bases). CDR1 MNHNY and CDR2 SVGAGI come from the germline V gene (reference sequence). The CDR3 contains 12 residues. V was clipped by 8 bases and J by 5 bases, with 9 bases between them. The CDR3 nucleotides are TGTGCCAGCGCTTCGGGGACCGGGGAGCTGTTTTTT. Translated, it gives CASASGTGELFF.

The rearrangement uses TRBV4-3 and TRBJ2-7, with TRBD1 matching over 9 bases. J gave up 7 bases and V 0 bases, and 7 bases lay outside the gene matches. CDR3 length equals 15 residues. Germline values: CDR1 LGHNA, CDR2 YSLEER. The CDR3 DNA reads as TGCGCCAGCAGCCAAGATGGACAGGGGTTCTGGGAGCAGTACTTC. Protein: CASSQDGQGFWEQYF.

The CDR3 nucleotides read TGCGCCAGCAGCTACGGCCGGGCCTACGAGCAGTACTTC. It specifies CASSYGRAYEQYF. This rearrangement joins TRBV5-1 to TRBJ2-7; D gene unclear. Germline V gene sequence: CDR1 SGHRS, CDR2 YFSETQ. The CDR3 loop spans 13 amino acids. V lost 3 bases, J lost 2 bases, and 9 bases lay in between.

The V call is TRBV10-3, the J call TRBJ2-1, with D possibly TRBD1 on 5 matching bases. The CDR3 has 13 amino acids. Germline V gene sequence: CDR1 ENHRY, CDR2 SYGVKD. Trimming pared 2 bases from V and 7 bases from J, leaving 9 bases between. CDR3 DNA: TGTGCCATCAGTGAGGGGGCGCGGAATGAGCAGTTCTTC. This translates into CAISEGARNEQFF.

The V gene is TRBV20-1, the J gene TRBJ1-2; D not resolved. Trimming shortened V by 0 bases and J by 6 bases, and 5 bases separated the two germline ends. From germline, CDR1 is DFQATT and CDR2 SNEGSKA (reference sequence). The CDR3 consists of 11 residues. The CDR3 DNA is TGCAGTGCTAGAGATGAGAATGGCTACACCTTC. It is translated as CSARDENGYTF.

The chain recombines TRBV6-5 with TRBJ2-1; D is unresolved. The CDR3 sequence is 13 residues long. V lost 0 bases, J lost 7 bases, and 7 bases lay in between. From germline, CDR1 is MNHEY and CDR2 SVGAGI. As DNA, the CDR3 is TGTGCCAGCAGTTACTCCCGGGTAAATGAGCAGTTCTTC. Its protein product is CASSYSRVNEQFF.

This rearrangement joins TRBV27 to TRBJ2-3; tentatively, D is TRBD2 (6 bases). From germline, CDR1 is MNHEY and CDR2 SMNVEV (reference sequence). CDR3 size: 14 residues. Deletions cut 3 bases from V and 2 bases from J, with 9 bases between. The CDR3 nucleotides are TGTGCCAGCAGTTTCCGGAGGGCCACAGATACGCAGTATTTT. Protein: CASSFRRATDTQYF.

J is TRBJ2-2 and V is TRBV11-2, with D possibly TRBD1 on 6 matching bases. The germline CDR1 and CDR2 sequences are SGHAT and FQNNGV. V was trimmed by 6 bases and J by 4 bases, leaving 15 bases between them. The CDR3 sequence is 15 residues long. CDR3 sequence reads: CASRLQGGGTGELFF. The CDR3 coding sequence is TGTGCCAGCAGGTTACAGGGTGGCGGCACCGGGGAGCTGTTTTTT.

The CDR3 protein is CAWSLGPYEQYF. The CDR3 region has the DNA TGTGCCTGGAGTTTGGGCCCCTACGAGCAGTACTTC. The V and J genes are TRBV30 and TRBJ2-7; D uncertain. The V end lost 2 bases, the J end lost 2 bases, and 7 bases lay between the germline ends. Looked up from germline, CDR1 is GTSNPN and CDR2 is SVGIG (reference sequence). CDR3 size: 12 residues. The full variable domain, completed using reference TRBV30 and TRBJ2-7, is SQTIHQWPATLVQPVGSPLSLECTVEGTSNPNLYWYRQAAGRGLQLLFYSVGIGQISSEVPQNLSASRPQDRQFILSSKKLLLSDSGFYLCAWSLGPYEQYFGPGTRLTVT.

V and J are TRBV5-4 and TRBJ1-1; TRBD1 matches at 7 bases. CDR3 size: 15 residues. The junction had 6 bases not matched to a gene; V was cut back by 4 bases and J by 0 bases. CDR1 and CDR2 (germline): SGHNT, YYREEE (reference sequence). The CDR3 loop is CASSATTGMNTEAFF. CDR3 coding DNA: TGTGCCAGCAGCGCCACGACAGGGATGAACACTGAAGCTTTCTTT.

This chain connects TRBV11-2 to TRBJ2-7; a weak D match, TRBD2 (6 bases). CDR1 is SGHAT and CDR2 is FQNNGV in the germline V gene. The CDR3 extends over 13 amino acids. Trimming removed 7 bases from V and 1 base from J, with 11 bases in between. CDR3 sequence (DNA): TGTGCCAGCAACCTAGCGAGGTCCTACGAGCAGTACTTC. It codes for CASNLARSYEQYF.

J is TRBJ1-1 and V is TRBV4-3; the D gene is possibly TRBD1 (6 bases). The CDR3 spans 15 residues. Trimming took 4 bases from V and 4 from J, leaving 16 bases between them. Germline-derived CDR1 and CDR2 are LGHNA and YSLEER. The CDR3, as DNA: TGCGCCAGCAGCCGAAATTACAGGGTGATCACTGAAGCTTTCTTT. Translation gives CASSRNYRVITEAFF.

This chain connects TRBV10-3 to TRBJ1-3; D gene uncertain. Germline V gene lookup returns CDR1 ENHRY and CDR2 SYGVKD. The V and J ends lost 10 bases and 3 bases respectively, with 13 bases between them. There are 13 residues in the CDR3. The CDR3, as DNA: TGTGCCACCAAAGTCGGGGTTGGAAACACCATATATTTT. It encodes CATKVGVGNTIYF.

This chain uses TRBV20-1 with TRBJ1-2; TRBD1 aligns across 7 bases. The germline gives CDR1 DFQATT, CDR2 SNEGSKA (reference sequence). CDR3 length equals 11 residues. The DNA of the CDR3 is TGCGTGCTTGCAGGGGGTCATGGCTACACCTTC. The encoded protein is CVLAGGHGYTF.

V gene TRBV5-4 combines with J gene TRBJ2-1, with D unresolved. Deletions cut 4 bases from V and 2 bases from J, with 13 bases between. Germline V CDR1 and CDR2: SGHNT, YYREEE (reference sequence). There are 15 residues in the CDR3. The CDR3 region has the DNA TGTGCCAGCAGCCGAGACTCTTACACCTACAATGAGCAGTTCTTC. Protein product: CASSRDSYTYNEQFF.